This is a list of T cell receptor beta chains from one sample in a study of human T cells and chemical hapten exposure. From the RACE reads, TCRdb called clonotypes with MiXCR, one entry per CDR3 protein. The sample includes about 65,000 distinct CDR3 sequences, approximately 6.5% seen only once; the top ten take roughly 3.5%. Input material: whole blood. These receptors were obtained from a female donor in good health. Some clones in this sample may be carry-over from other donors' samples. Both conserved end residues are part of each CDR3. Each record gives: clone size, V gene, D gene, J gene, CDR3 protein, CDR3 DNA. A D gene is named only where the DNA matches it firmly. The size entry is marked missing in some rows and otherwise reads once, few, many or a size class.

>few|TRBV20-1|.|TRBJ1-3
CSASDSGPSGNTIYF
TGCAGTGCTAGTGATTCGGGGCCCTCTGGAAACACCATATATTTT
>many|TRBV28|.|TRBJ1-5
CAINTANQPQHF
TGTGCCATCAACACAGCCAATCAGCCCCAGCATTTT
>few|TRBV30|TRBD2|TRBJ2-7
CAWSVSLLTSVRGEQYF
TGTGCCTGGAGTGTTAGTCTCTTGACTAGCGTTCGGGGCGAGCAGTACTTC
>few|TRBV20-1|TRBD1|TRBJ1-2
CSARDPGWDRGGGYTF
TGCAGTGCTAGAGATCCCGGATGGGACAGGGGAGGCGGCTACACCTTC
>many|TRBV6-2/TRBV6-3|.|TRBJ2-3
CASSPTTDTQYF
TGTGCCAGCAGTCCAACCACAGATACGCAGTATTTT
>many|TRBV20-1|TRBD1|TRBJ2-3
CSARDLQGFFVVGSADTQYF
TGCAGTGCTAGAGATCTACAGGGGTTTTTCGTCGTCGGATCAGCAGATACGCAGTATTTT
>once|TRBV20-1|.|TRBJ1-5
CSARDGGISNQPQHF
TGCAGTGCTAGAGATGGAGGGATTAGCAATCAGCCCCAGCATTTT
>once|TRBV4-1|TRBD2|TRBJ2-1
CASSPRGLSGRGYNEQFF
TGCGCCAGCAGCCCTAGGGGTTTGAGCGGGAGGGGGTACAATGAGCAGTTCTTC
>few|TRBV29-1|.|TRBJ2-1
CSVEVDSYNEQFF
TGCAGCGTTGAAGTAGACAGTTACAATGAGCAGTTCTTC
>many|TRBV12-3/TRBV12-4|TRBD2|TRBJ2-1
CASTHGLAGVYNEQFF
TGTGCCAGCACCCATGGACTAGCGGGAGTTTACAATGAGCAGTTCTTC
>few|TRBV2|.|TRBJ2-1
CASKFSIYNEQFF
TGTGCCAGCAAATTCAGTATTTACAATGAGCAGTTCTTC
>.|TRBV3-1|.|TRBJ2-7
CASSQEARQDHYEQYF
TGTGCCAGCAGCCAAGAGGCGCGGCAGGATCACTACGAGCAGTACTTC
>.|TRBV19|.|TRBJ2-5
CASSGFTGTGQETQYF
TGTGCCAGTAGTGGGTTTACAGGGACGGGACAAGAGACCCAGTACTTC
>.|TRBV24-1|.|TRBJ2-2
CATSDLEAGLNTGELFF
TGTGCCACCAGTGATTTGGAGGCCGGGCTCAACACCGGGGAGCTGTTTTTT
>many|TRBV20-1|.|TRBJ2-5
CSAAGQETQYF
TGCAGTGCCGCCGGCCAAGAGACCCAGTACTTC
>few|TRBV30|TRBD1|TRBJ2-1
CAWSRGNYNEQFF
TGTGCCTGGAGCAGGGGGAACTACAATGAGCAGTTCTTC
>many|TRBV29-1|.|TRBJ2-7
CSGVRGLDEQYF
TGCAGCGGCGTAAGGGGTTTGGACGAGCAGTACTTC
>medium-sized|TRBV27|.|TRBJ1-1
CASSPLRQTEAFF
TGTGCCAGCAGTCCCTTGAGACAGACTGAAGCTTTCTTT
>.|TRBV25-1|TRBD2|TRBJ2-4
CASSPSGTSVLLAKNIQYF
TGTGCCAGCAGCCCCTCCGGGACTAGCGTACTACTAGCCAAAAACATTCAGTACTTC
>many|TRBV5-1|TRBD2|TRBJ2-7
CASSLAPGTIAYEQYF
TGCGCCAGCAGCTTGGCTCCCGGGACTATAGCCTACGAGCAGTACTTC
>few|TRBV2|TRBD2|TRBJ2-7
CASNSPPGLVLSYEQYF
TGTGCCAGCAACTCGCCGCCGGGACTAGTTTTGTCCTACGAGCAGTACTTC
>.|TRBV20-1|TRBD1|TRBJ2-7
CSASPGQYSYEQYF
TGCAGTGCTTCACCGGGACAGTACTCCTACGAGCAGTACTTC
>once|TRBV4-2|.|TRBJ1-1
CASSQDAPQNTEAFF
TGTGCCAGCAGCCAAGATGCCCCCCAGAACACTGAAGCTTTCTTT
>many|TRBV14|TRBD1|TRBJ2-2
CASSQFGQGAPPNTGELFF
TGTGCCAGCAGCCAGTTCGGACAGGGGGCGCCCCCTAACACCGGGGAGCTGTTTTTT
>.|TRBV6-2/TRBV6-3|TRBD2|TRBJ2-3
CASSWGLADTQYF
TGTGCCAGCAGTTGGGGACTAGCGGATACGCAGTATTTT
>many|TRBV7-3|TRBD2|TRBJ2-5
CASSFGGSGETQYF
TGTGCCAGCAGCTTTGGCGGGAGCGGGGAGACCCAGTACTTC
>many|TRBV6-6|.|TRBJ2-3
CASRATGPTDTQYF
TGTGCCAGCAGAGCTACAGGGCCCACAGATACGCAGTATTTT
>many|TRBV12-3/TRBV12-4|.|TRBJ2-5
CASSLRQGISFETQYF
TGTGCCAGCAGTTTACGGCAGGGGATAAGTTTTGAGACCCAGTACTTC
>many|TRBV7-9|TRBD2|TRBJ2-7
CASSSGLAHYEQYF
TGTGCCAGCAGCTCAGGACTAGCGCACTACGAGCAGTACTTC
>many|TRBV6-2/TRBV6-3|.|TRBJ1-1
CASSYGEAAEAFF
TGTGCCAGCAGTTACGGGGAAGCAGCTGAAGCTTTCTTT
>many|TRBV30|.|TRBJ2-3
CAWSDSADTQYF
TGTGCCTGGAGTGATTCTGCGGATACGCAGTATTTT
>many|TRBV12-3/TRBV12-4|.|TRBJ2-1
CASSLYGRGDNEQFF
TGTGCCAGCAGTTTATACGGCAGGGGAGACAATGAGCAGTTCTTC
>.|TRBV20-1|TRBD2|TRBJ2-1
CSVLHIAGGSYNEQFF
TGCAGCGTACTTCACATAGCGGGAGGGTCCTACAATGAGCAGTTCTTC
>.|TRBV27|.|TRBJ1-1
CASRPISYMNTEAFF
TGTGCCAGCAGGCCCATAAGTTACATGAACACTGAAGCTTTCTTT
>many|TRBV9|.|TRBJ2-1
CASSVEGSGPHNEQFF
TGTGCCAGCAGCGTAGAAGGAAGCGGGCCCCACAATGAGCAGTTCTTC
>.|TRBV28|.|TRBJ2-7
CASSVLFRDRTYEQYF
TGTGCCAGCAGTGTCCTATTTAGGGACCGCACCTACGAGCAGTACTTC
>many|TRBV20-1|TRBD2|TRBJ2-7
CTASSIGTRGDEQYF
TGCACCGCTAGTAGTATAGGGACTAGAGGTGACGAGCAGTACTTC
>many|TRBV15|.|TRBJ1-2
CATSRRSFFWGAGYTF
TGTGCCACCAGCAGAAGATCCTTTTTCTGGGGTGCTGGCTACACCTTC
>few|TRBV28|.|TRBJ2-7
CAMGTGSYEQYF
TGTGCCATGGGGACGGGGTCCTACGAGCAGTACTTC
>many|TRBV4-2|TRBD2|TRBJ2-3
CASSRETSGSVRDTQYF
TGTGCCAGCAGCCGTGAGACTAGCGGGAGTGTGAGAGATACGCAGTATTTT
>few|TRBV6-1|TRBD2|TRBJ2-3
CASRIGSGNTDTQYF
TGTGCCAGCAGGATAGGTAGCGGGAATACAGATACGCAGTATTTT
>many|TRBV2|TRBD1|TRBJ1-1
CASRGQMNTEAFF
TGTGCCAGCAGGGGACAGATGAACACTGAAGCTTTCTTT
>few|TRBV13|TRBD2|TRBJ2-7
CASSLVSGRAPEQYF
TGTGCCAGCAGCTTAGTTAGCGGGAGGGCCCCCGAGCAGTACTTC
>.|TRBV3-1|TRBD2|TRBJ2-1
CASSIGTSGYNEQFF
TGTGCCAGCAGCATTGGGACTAGCGGTTACAATGAGCAGTTCTTC
>.|TRBV7-9|.|TRBJ2-7
CASSALAYEQYF
TGTGCCAGCAGCGCCCTAGCCTACGAGCAGTACTTC
>many|TRBV9|.|TRBJ1-1
CASSREEVYRDTEAFF
TGTGCCAGCAGCCGAGAGGAGGTTTACAGGGACACTGAAGCTTTCTTT
>many|TRBV28|.|TRBJ1-1
CASSSTGQQGLNTEAFF
TGTGCCAGCAGTTCCACAGGTCAACAGGGACTGAACACTGAAGCTTTCTTT
>many|TRBV2|.|TRBJ2-1
CASSEYQGNEQFF
TGTGCCAGCAGTGAATATCAGGGAAATGAGCAGTTCTTC
>few|TRBV19|.|TRBJ1-5
CASSIGGQPQHF
TGTGCCAGTAGTATAGGTGGTCAGCCCCAGCATTTT